These 12 T cell receptor beta chains share one sample of origin, sequenced in a study of cytomegalovirus exposure and HLA in healthy donors. Assay used: immunoSEQ multiplex PCR; TCRdb lists only in-frame clones, some missing. The sample contains hundreds of thousands of clones, around 90% of which appear only once. Sequenced input: PBMCs. The origin of the receptors is a woman under 30 in good health and CMV-seropositive.

The chain combines TRBV10-2 with TRBJ1-2; a possible D gene is TRBD1 (6 bases). Germline V gene lookup returns CDR1 WSHSY and CDR2 SAAADI. Trimming left V 7 bases short and J 3 bases short, with 12 bases between. This CDR3 is 13 amino acids long. The CDR3 here is CASTPQGDYGYTF. The CDR3 bases are TGCGCCAGCACCCCACAGGGAGACTATGGCTACACCTTC.

This chain joins TRBV28 and TRBJ2-3, with D uncertain. V lost 5 bases, J lost 0 bases, and 9 bases lay in between. The CDR3 sequence is 14 residues long. The V gene's germline CDR1 is MDHEN and CDR2 SYDVKM. The CDR3: CASSAGYSTDTQYF. In nucleotides, the CDR3 is TGTGCCAGCAGTGCCGGGTACAGCACAGATACGCAGTATTTT. The complete variable domain, with remaining parts taken from reference TRBV28 and TRBJ2-3, reads DVKVTQSSRYLVKRTGEKVFLECVQDMDHENMFWYRQDPGLGLRLIYFSYDVKMKEKGDIPEGYSVSREKKERFSLILESASTNQTSMYLCASSAGYSTDTQYFGPGTRLTVL.

V usage is TRBV7-9 and J usage is TRBJ1-1; D is possibly TRBD1 (5 bases). The CDR3 contains 13 residues. The germline V and J ends were trimmed by 10 bases and 8 bases, with 20 bases remaining between them. The V gene's germline CDR1 is SEHNR and CDR2 FQNEAQ (reference sequence). The CDR3 DNA reads TGTGCCACCCTCTCATCGACAGATGGGGAAGCTTTCTTT. Protein sequence: CATLSSTDGEAFF.

J is TRBJ1-5 and V is TRBV28, with 7 positions matching TRBD1. The CDR3 is made up of 17 amino acids. The J segment lost 5 bases and the V segment lost 3 bases, leaving 13 bases of the junction unmatched. Germline lookup yields CDR1 MDHEN and CDR2 SYDVKM. CDR3 residues: CASSFLLLGQWDQPQHF. The CDR3 DNA sequence: TGTGCCAGCAGTTTTCTGCTGTTGGGACAGTGGGATCAGCCCCAGCATTTT. The full variable domain, completed using reference TRBV28 and TRBJ1-5, is DVKVTQSSRYLVKRTGEKVFLECVQDMDHENMFWYRQDPGLGLRLIYFSYDVKMKEKGDIPEGYSVSREKKERFSLILESASTNQTSMYLCASSFLLLGQWDQPQHFGDGTRLSIL.

This rearrangement joins TRBV27 to TRBJ2-7; the match to TRBD1 covers 7 bases. CDR3 size: 14 residues. With 9 bases clipped from V and 5 bases from J, the junction kept 13 bases outside the gene matches. Per the germline V gene, CDR1 is MNHEY and CDR2 is SMNVEV (reference sequence). CDR3 nucleotides: TGTGCCAGGCCTAGAAGACAGGGAAGGAACGAGCAGTACTTC. It specifies CARPRRQGRNEQYF.

The chain links TRBV5-1 to TRBJ2-1, with 9 bases aligning to TRBD2. The CDR3 extends over 18 amino acids. Germline lookup yields CDR1 SGHRS and CDR2 YFSETQ. J was trimmed by 3 bases and V by 4 bases; bases with no gene match: 14. The DNA of the CDR3 is TGCGCCAGCAGCACTGGGCCCCTGGCGGGAGGGCTCTACAATGAGCAGTTCTTC. It translates to CASSTGPLAGGLYNEQFF.

The rearrangement uses TRBV9 and TRBJ1-1; D not certain. CDR3 length equals 16 residues. With 0 bases removed from V and 2 bases from J, the gap between germline ends came to 14 bases. Per germline, CDR1 SGDLS and CDR2 YYNGEE. CDR3 nucleotides: TGTGCCAGCAGCGTAGAAAGTTCGCAGATAAACACTGAAGCTTTCTTT. Translation: CASSVESSQINTEAFF. The full variable domain, completed using reference TRBV9 and TRBJ1-1, is DSGVTQTPKHLITATGQRVTLRCSPRSGDLSVYWYQQSLDQGLQFLIQYYNGEERAKGNILERFSAQQFPDLHSELNLSSLELGDSALYFCASSVESSQINTEAFFGQGTRLTVV.

This clone was recorded once. The chain combines TRBV29-1 with TRBJ1-4, with 7 bases identical to TRBD1. The CDR3 consists of 15 residues. Germline V CDR1 and CDR2: SQVTM, ANQGSEA. The V segment lost 1 base and the J segment 3 bases; nucleotides outside the gene matches: 5. CDR3 loop: CSVEVGDRANEKLFF. CDR3 sequence (DNA): TGCAGCGTTGAAGTGGGTGACAGGGCTAATGAAAAACTGTTTTTT.

This clone showed up just once. The CDR3 spells CASSLASWVAGPTDTQYF. The CDR3 DNA reads as TGCGCCAGCAGCTTGGCCTCTTGGGTTGCGGGACCGACAGATACGCAGTATTTT. This sequence joins TRBV5-1 and TRBJ2-3, with D possibly being TRBD2 (6 bases). Looked up from germline, CDR1 is SGHRS and CDR2 is YFSETQ. Between the trimmed V and J ends, which lost 0 bases and 3 bases, there was a span of 20 bases. CDR3 length: 18 residues. Full variable domain (remainder filled in from reference TRBV5-1 and TRBJ2-3): KAGVTQTPRYLIKTRGQQVTLSCSPISGHRSVSWYQQTPGQGLQFLFEYFSETQRNKGNFPGRFSGRQFSNSRSEMNVSTLELGDSALYLCASSLASWVAGPTDTQYFGPGTRLTVL.

The chain joins TRBV2 to TRBJ1-2, with D hard to call. Germline V gene sequence: CDR1 SNHLY, CDR2 FYNNEI. Trimming took 3 bases from V and 4 from J, leaving 12 bases between them. The CDR3 is 14 residues long. CDR3 nucleotide sequence: TGTGCCAGCAGTGAGGCGGGGTACAGCTATGGCTACACCTTC. This encodes CASSEAGYSYGYTF.

CDR3 sequence reads: CASSVEQGGDTEAFF. DNA of the CDR3: TGTGCCAGCAGCGTCGAACAGGGTGGGGACACTGAAGCTTTCTTT. J is TRBJ1-1 and V is TRBV9; weak D call: TRBD1 (6 bases). Germline CDR1 reads SGDLS; CDR2 reads YYNGEE. Trimming stripped 2 bases from V and 3 bases from J, with 14 bases between. This CDR3 has 15 amino acids.

The genes are TRBV10-3 and TRBJ1-2; D unresolved. The germline CDR1 and CDR2 sequences are ENHRY and SYGVKD. This CDR3 has 14 residues. V lost 0 bases and J 8 bases, leaving 13 bases between the germline ends. CDR3 sequence reads: CAISESGGLGGYTF. The CDR3 DNA reads TGTGCCATCAGTGAGTCAGGAGGGTTGGGCGGCTACACCTTC.